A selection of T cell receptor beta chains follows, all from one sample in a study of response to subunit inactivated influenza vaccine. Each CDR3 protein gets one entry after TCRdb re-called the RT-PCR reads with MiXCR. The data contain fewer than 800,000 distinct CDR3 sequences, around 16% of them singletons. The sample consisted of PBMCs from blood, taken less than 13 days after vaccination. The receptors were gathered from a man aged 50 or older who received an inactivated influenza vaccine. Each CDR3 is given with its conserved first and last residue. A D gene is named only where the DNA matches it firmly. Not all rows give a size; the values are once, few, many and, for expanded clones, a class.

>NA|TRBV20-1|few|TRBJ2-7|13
CSAEEAGSYEQYF
TGCAGTGCTGAAGAAGCAGGTTCCTACGAGCAGTACTTC
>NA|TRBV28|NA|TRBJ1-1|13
CASSLPDQTEAFF
TGTGCCAGCAGTCTGCCGGACCAGACTGAAGCTTTCTTT
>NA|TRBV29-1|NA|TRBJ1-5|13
CSVRTNSNQPQHF
TGCAGCGTTAGGACAAATAGCAATCAGCCCCAGCATTTT
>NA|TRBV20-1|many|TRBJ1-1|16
CSARGVAAKLNTEAFF
TGCAGTGCTAGAGGAGTTGCAGCTAAATTGAACACTGAAGCTTTCTTT
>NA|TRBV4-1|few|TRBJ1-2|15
CASSYDKKQGSGYTF
TGCGCCAGCAGCTACGACAAGAAACAGGGCAGTGGCTACACCTTC
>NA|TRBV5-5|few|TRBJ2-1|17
CASSLAGGGARGNEQFF
TGTGCCAGCAGCTTGGCCGGAGGGGGAGCAAGGGGTAATGAGCAGTTCTTC
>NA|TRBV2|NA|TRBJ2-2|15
CASSEEQGWAGELFF
TGTGCCAGCAGTGAAGAACAGGGCTGGGCCGGGGAGCTGTTTTTT
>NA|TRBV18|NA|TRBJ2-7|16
CASSPPGTHTSYEQYF
TGTGCCAGCTCACCACCAGGAACACACACCTCCTACGAGCAGTACTTC
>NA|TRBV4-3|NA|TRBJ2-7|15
CASSHYRAPPYEQYF
TGCGCCAGCAGCCACTACCGGGCCCCTCCCTACGAGCAGTACTTC
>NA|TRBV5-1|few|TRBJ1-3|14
CASSFAVSGNTIYF
TGCGCCAGCAGCTTCGCCGTCTCTGGAAACACCATATATTTT
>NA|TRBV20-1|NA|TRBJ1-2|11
CSARGVWGYTF
TGCAGTGCTAGAGGGGTGTGGGGCTACACCTTC
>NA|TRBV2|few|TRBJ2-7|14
CASTLGPRSYEQYF
TGTGCCAGCACCTTGGGACCGCGCTCCTACGAGCAGTACTTC
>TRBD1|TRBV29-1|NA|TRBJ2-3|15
CSVGETGGHTDTQYF
TGCAGCGTTGGGGAGACAGGGGGCCACACAGATACGCAGTATTTT
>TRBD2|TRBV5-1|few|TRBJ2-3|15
CASRRPGLATDTQYF
TGCGCCAGCAGGAGACCGGGACTAGCGACAGATACGCAGTATTTT
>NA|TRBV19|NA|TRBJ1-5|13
CASSMRWGQPQHF
TGTGCCAGTAGTATGCGTTGGGGTCAGCCCCAGCATTTT
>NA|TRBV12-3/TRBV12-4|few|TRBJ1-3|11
CASSWRNTIYF
TGTGCCAGCAGTTGGAGAAACACCATATATTTT
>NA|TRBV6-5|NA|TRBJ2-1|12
CASSYGLEEQFF
TGTGCCAGCAGTTATGGGCTAGAGGAGCAGTTCTTC
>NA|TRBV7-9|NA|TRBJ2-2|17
CASSLAPRGVGTGELFF
TGTGCCAGCAGCTTAGCACCCAGGGGCGTAGGCACCGGGGAGCTGTTTTTT
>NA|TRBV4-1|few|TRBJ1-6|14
CASGDLLRPSPLHF
TGCGCCAGCGGCGACCTTCTACGGCCTTCACCCCTCCACTTT
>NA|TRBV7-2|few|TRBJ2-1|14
CASSSLATYNEQFF
TGTGCCAGCAGCTCGTTAGCGACCTACAATGAGCAGTTCTTC